Shown below are 10 T cell receptor beta chains from a single sample sequenced in a study of PD-1 blockade in mismatch repair-deficient tumors. Clones were read by immunoSEQ multiplex PCR, and TCRdb kept only the in-frame ones, dropping some. The sample contains 100,000 to 150,000 clones, roughly 90% of which appear only once. This material consisted of peripheral blood, taken almost 74 weeks after starting pembrolizumab. The receptors shown here come from an adult with mismatch repair-deficient cancer.

The chain recombines TRBV25-1 with TRBJ2-1; D remains ambiguous. Germline V gene sequence: CDR1 MGHDK, CDR2 SYGVNS. The CDR3 contains 13 residues. V was cut by 5 bases and J by 8 bases, with 13 bases left in between. In nucleotides, the CDR3 is TGTGCCAGCAGTTTAGCCAACGTCTATGAGCAGTTCTTC. This encodes CASSLANVYEQFF. Full variable domain (remainder filled in from reference TRBV25-1 and TRBJ2-1): EADIYQTPRYLVIGTGKKITLECSQTMGHDKMYWYQQDPGMELHLIHYSYGVNSTEKGDLSSESTVSRIRTEHFPLTLESARPSHTSQYLCASSLANVYEQFFGPGTRLTVL.

The rearrangement links TRBV7-2 to TRBJ2-5, with 7 positions matching TRBD1. Germline V lookup: CDR1 SGHTA, CDR2 FQGNSA. Trimming at V came to 3 bases and at J to 9 bases, leaving 10 bases not matched to a gene. The CDR3 sequence is 14 residues long. DNA for the CDR3: TGTGCCAGCAGCTTCGGACCAAACCAGGGGGCCCAGTACTTC. Amino acid sequence: CASSFGPNQGAQYF. Full variable domain (missing parts from reference TRBV7-2 and TRBJ2-5): GAGVSQSPSNKVTEKGKDVELRCDPISGHTALYWYRQSLGQGLEFLIYFQGNSAPDKSGLPSDRFSAERTGGSVSTLTIQRTQQEDSAVYLCASSFGPNQGAQYFGPGTRLLVL.

The V gene is TRBV7-9, the J gene TRBJ2-1, with D possibly being TRBD1 (6 bases). The CDR3 sequence is 15 residues long. Germline lookup yields CDR1 SEHNR and CDR2 FQNEAQ (reference sequence). The ends were cut back, 5 bases at V and 1 base at J, with 12 bases in the middle. For the CDR3, the DNA is TGTGCCAGCAGCAGGCGACAGGTTTCCTACAATGAGCAGTTCTTC. Amino acids: CASSRRQVSYNEQFF.

The chain employs TRBV6-5 and TRBJ2-7; D possibly matches TRBD1 or TRBD2 (5 bases each). The germline V and J ends were trimmed by 7 bases and 1 base, with 17 bases remaining between them. The CDR3 contains 15 residues. CDR1 and CDR2 (germline): MNHEY, SVGAGI. The CDR3 sequence is CASMGVHGRSYEQYF. CDR3 in DNA: TGTGCCAGCATGGGGGTCCACGGTAGATCCTACGAGCAGTACTTC.

The V and J genes are TRBV5-4 and TRBJ1-2, with TRBD1 identical over 7 bases. The CDR3 is 14 residues long. Losses at the gene ends were 4 bases for V and 4 bases for J; bases not matched to a gene: 7. Germline V gene lookup returns CDR1 SGHNT and CDR2 YYREEE (reference sequence). CDR3 residues: CASSGDSTIYGYTF. The CDR3 DNA reads TGTGCCAGCAGCGGGGACAGTACAATCTATGGCTACACCTTC.

This clone was observed a handful of times. The chain recombines TRBV7-3 with TRBJ2-7; 7 positions agree with TRBD1. V lost 5 bases to trimming and J lost 10 bases; unmatched junction nucleotides: 14. CDR1 is SGHTA and CDR2 is FQGTGA in the germline V gene. CDR3 length: 14 amino acids. The CDR3 loop reads CASSPWANTGAQYF. The CDR3 nucleotides are TGTGCCAGCAGCCCCTGGGCCAATACAGGGGCCCAGTACTTC.

The chain has TRBV27 and TRBJ2-7; D remains ambiguous. V lost 6 bases to trimming and J lost 3 bases, with 12 bases between them. Per the germline V gene, CDR1 is MNHEY and CDR2 is SMNVEV (reference sequence). The CDR3 loop spans 13 amino acids. As DNA, the CDR3 is TGTGCCAGCAGCCGCGGATCGGGCTACGAGCAGTACTTC. Translating it yields CASSRGSGYEQYF.

The CDR3: CASSPQGHGELFF. CDR3 coding DNA: TGTGCCAGCTCACCACAGGGGCACGGGGAGCTGTTTTTT. V gene TRBV18 combines with J gene TRBJ2-2; maybe TRBD1 (5 bases). The V gene's germline CDR1 is KGHSH and CDR2 LQKENI. The V and J ends lost 1 base and 7 bases respectively, with 7 bases between them. This CDR3 is 13 amino acids long.

This rearrangement joins TRBV11-3 to TRBJ2-1, with 8 bases matching TRBD1. The length of the CDR3 is 15 residues. After removal of 4 bases from V and 6 bases from J, the junction contained 8 bases not matched to a gene. Germline CDR1 and CDR2: SGHNT and YENEEA. CDR3 DNA: TGTGCCAGCAGCTCGACGGGACAGGTCCCCAATGAGCAGTTCTTC. It encodes CASSSTGQVPNEQFF.

In this sample, this clone turned up a few times. The same CDR3 can be traced to other DNA sequences in this sample. The J gene is TRBJ2-7, the V gene TRBV27, with D tentatively TRBD1 or TRBD2 (5 bases each). Deletions cut 3 bases from V and 7 bases from J, with 7 bases between. Germline loops: CDR1 MNHEY, CDR2 SMNVEV (reference sequence). This CDR3 has 11 amino acids. In DNA, the CDR3 is TGTGCCAGCAGTTTTGGGGGAGAGCAGTACTTC. This codes for CASSFGGEQYF.